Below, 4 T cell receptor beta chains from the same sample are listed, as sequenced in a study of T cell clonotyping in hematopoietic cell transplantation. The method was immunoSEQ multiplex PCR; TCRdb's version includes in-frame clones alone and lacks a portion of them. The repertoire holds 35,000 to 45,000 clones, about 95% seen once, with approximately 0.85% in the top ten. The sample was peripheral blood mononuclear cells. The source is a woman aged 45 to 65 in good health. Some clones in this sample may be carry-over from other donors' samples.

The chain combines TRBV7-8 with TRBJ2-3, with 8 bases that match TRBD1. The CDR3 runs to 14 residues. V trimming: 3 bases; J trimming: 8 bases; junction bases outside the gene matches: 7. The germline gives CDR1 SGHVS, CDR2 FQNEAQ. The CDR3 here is CASSFSQGDGTQYF. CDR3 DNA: TGTGCCAGCAGCTTCTCACAGGGGGACGGTACGCAGTATTTT.

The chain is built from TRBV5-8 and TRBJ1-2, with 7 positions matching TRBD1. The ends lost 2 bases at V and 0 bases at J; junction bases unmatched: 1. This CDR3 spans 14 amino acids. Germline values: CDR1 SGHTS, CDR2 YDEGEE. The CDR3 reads CASSLGTANYGYTF. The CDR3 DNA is TGTGCCAGCAGCTTAGGGACAGCTAACTATGGCTACACCTTC. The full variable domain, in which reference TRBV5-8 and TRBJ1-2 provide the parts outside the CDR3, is EAGVTQSPTHLIKTRGQQATLRCSPISGHTSVYWYQQALGLGLQFLLWYDEGEERNRGNFPPRFSGRQFPNYSSELNVNALELEDSALYLCASSLGTANYGYTFGSGTRLTVV.

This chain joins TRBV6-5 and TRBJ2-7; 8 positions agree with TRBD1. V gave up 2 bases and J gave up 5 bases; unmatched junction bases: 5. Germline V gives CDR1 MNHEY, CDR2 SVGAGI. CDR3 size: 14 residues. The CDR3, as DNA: TGTGCCAGCAGTTACAGGACAGGGTTTAACGAGCAGTACTTC. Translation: CASSYRTGFNEQYF.

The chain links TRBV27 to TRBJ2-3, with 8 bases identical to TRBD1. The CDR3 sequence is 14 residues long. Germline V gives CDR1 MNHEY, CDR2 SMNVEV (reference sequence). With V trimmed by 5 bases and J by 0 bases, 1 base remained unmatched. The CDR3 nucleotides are TGTGCCAGCAGTCAGGGGGCAAGCACAGATACGCAGTATTTT. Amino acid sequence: CASSQGASTDTQYF.